This TCR beta chain appears in the sequencing data of a study of T cells in narcolepsy. Study overall: Healthy controls were enrolled alongside patients with narcolepsy type 1 or type 2.

With respect to this clone: Its antigen is unknown.

General study findings and limits: No autoreactive T cell clone sequences appeared in some memory CD4+ repertoires. Comparing one patient's CSF and blood CD4+ clonotypes highlighted HCRT- and TRIB2-specific autoreactive clonotypes. Reportedly, autoreactive clonotypes were serially detected in patients' blood but not controls'.

Measured with immunoSEQ multiplex PCR; TCRdb has only the in-frame clones, and not every one. The top ten hold about 9.4% of the sample, which has 25,000 or so clones, roughly 85% seen once. The germline gives CDR1 LGHNA, CDR2 YSLEER. The CDR3 is 13 residues long. The germline V and J ends were trimmed by 4 bases and 7 bases, with 8 bases remaining between them. The sequence came from a human donor in good health. V is TRBV4-3 and J is TRBJ1-6; D gene ambiguous. The specimen was memory (CD45RA-) CD4+ T cells from blood. The CDR3 here is CASSRGTNSPLHF. The CDR3 DNA sequence: TGCGCCAGCAGCCGGGGAACGAATTCACCCCTCCACTTT.